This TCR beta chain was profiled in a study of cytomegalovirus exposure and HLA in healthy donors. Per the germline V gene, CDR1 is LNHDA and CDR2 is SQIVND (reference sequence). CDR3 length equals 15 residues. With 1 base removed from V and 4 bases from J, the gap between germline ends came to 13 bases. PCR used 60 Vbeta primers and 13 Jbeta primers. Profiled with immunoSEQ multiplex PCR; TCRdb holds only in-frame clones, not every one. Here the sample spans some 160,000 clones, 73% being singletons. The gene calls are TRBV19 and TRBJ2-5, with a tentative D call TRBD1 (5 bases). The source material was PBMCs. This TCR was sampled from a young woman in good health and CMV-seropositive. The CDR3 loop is CASSIGKGAGETQYF. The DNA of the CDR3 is TGTGCCAGTAGTATAGGGAAAGGGGCCGGAGAGACCCAGTACTTC.